Sequencing of this T cell receptor (beta chain) was carried out in a study of human T cells and chemical hapten exposure. The overall study: Per-sample TCR yield variability stemmed mainly from small pooled library volume differences. Study-wide findings and caveats: Large CDR3 similarity clusters arose significantly more often from expanded TCRs than from controls.

In this sample, this clonotype turned up a few times. Its antigen is not identified. V was pared by 3 bases and J by 1 base, with 2 bases of the junction left unmatched. CDR3 length: 14 residues. The germline gives CDR1 DFQATT, CDR2 SNEGSKA (reference sequence). TCRdb independently ran MiXCR on the RACE reads; one entry per CDR3 protein. The sample carries some 62,000 distinct CDR3 sequences, around 10% recorded once. Regarding time point: patch test 3, about 24 weeks after DPC sensitization. Treatment here: therapeutic diphenylcyclopropenone sensitization with weekly scalp DPC. Prior to each patch test being applied, blood was drawn. Alopecia patients between 18 and 70 years old and suitable for DPC were used as donors.

Sequenced here: whole blood, sampled in connection with sensitization to the hapten diphenylcyclopropenone (DPC). The TCR originated in a woman in her twenties or thirties with alopecia areata. Some clones in this sample may be carry-over from other donors' samples. This chain connects TRBV20-1 to TRBJ1-3; 8 bases align to TRBD1. CDR3 sequence reads: CSARDRVSGNTIYF. Written as DNA, the CDR3 is TGCAGTGCTAGGGACAGGGTGTCTGGAAACACCATATATTTT.